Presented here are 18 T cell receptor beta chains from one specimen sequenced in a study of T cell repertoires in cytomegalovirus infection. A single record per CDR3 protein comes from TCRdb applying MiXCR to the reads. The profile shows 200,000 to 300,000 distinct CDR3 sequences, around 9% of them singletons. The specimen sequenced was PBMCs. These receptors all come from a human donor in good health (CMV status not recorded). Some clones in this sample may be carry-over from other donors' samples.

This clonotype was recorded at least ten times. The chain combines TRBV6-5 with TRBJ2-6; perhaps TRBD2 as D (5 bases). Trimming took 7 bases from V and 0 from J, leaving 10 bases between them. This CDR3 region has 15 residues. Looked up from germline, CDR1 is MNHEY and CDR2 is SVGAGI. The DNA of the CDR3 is TGTGCCAGCACCAAACGGGGCTCTGGGGCCAACGTCCTGACTTTC. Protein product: CASTKRGSGANVLTF.

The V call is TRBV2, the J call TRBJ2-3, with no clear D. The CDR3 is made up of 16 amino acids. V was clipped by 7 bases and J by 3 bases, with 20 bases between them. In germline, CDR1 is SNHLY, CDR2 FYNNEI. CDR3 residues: CASTGSGRPRTDTQYF. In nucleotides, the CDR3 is TGTGCCAGCACCGGCTCTGGGCGCCCCAGAACAGATACGCAGTATTTT.

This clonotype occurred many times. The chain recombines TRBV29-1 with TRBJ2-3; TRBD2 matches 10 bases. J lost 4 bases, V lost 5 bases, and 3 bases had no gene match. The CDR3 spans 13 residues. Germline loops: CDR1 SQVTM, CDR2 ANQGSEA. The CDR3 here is CSVSSGSSDTQYF. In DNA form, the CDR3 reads TGCAGCGTTTCTAGCGGGAGTTCAGATACGCAGTATTTT.

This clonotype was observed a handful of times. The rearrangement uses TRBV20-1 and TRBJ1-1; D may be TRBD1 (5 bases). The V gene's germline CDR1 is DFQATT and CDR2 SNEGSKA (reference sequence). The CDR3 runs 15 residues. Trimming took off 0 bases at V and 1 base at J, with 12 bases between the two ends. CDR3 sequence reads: CSAREGLIENTEAFF. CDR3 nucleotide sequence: TGCAGTGCTAGAGAGGGACTAATCGAGAACACTGAAGCTTTCTTT.

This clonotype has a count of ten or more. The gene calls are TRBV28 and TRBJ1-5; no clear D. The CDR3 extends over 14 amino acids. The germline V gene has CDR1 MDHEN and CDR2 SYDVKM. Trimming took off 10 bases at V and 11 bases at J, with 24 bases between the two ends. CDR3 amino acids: CATLRNPLERAQHF. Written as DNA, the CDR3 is TGTGCCACCCTAAGAAACCCCCTCGAGAGGGCCCAGCATTTT.

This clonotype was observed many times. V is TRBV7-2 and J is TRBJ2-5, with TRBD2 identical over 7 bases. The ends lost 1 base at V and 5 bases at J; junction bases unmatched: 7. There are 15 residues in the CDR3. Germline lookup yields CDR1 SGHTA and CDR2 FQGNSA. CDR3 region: CASSLGGGSFETQYF. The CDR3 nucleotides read TGTGCCAGCAGCTTAGGTGGCGGGAGCTTTGAGACCCAGTACTTC.

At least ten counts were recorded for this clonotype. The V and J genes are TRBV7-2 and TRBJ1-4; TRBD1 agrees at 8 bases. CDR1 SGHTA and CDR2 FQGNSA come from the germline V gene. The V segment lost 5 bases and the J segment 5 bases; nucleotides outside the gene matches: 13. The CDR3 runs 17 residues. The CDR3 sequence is CASSRDRGLSLNEKLFF. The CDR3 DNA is TGTGCCAGCAGCCGCGACAGGGGCCTTTCCCTAAATGAAAAACTGTTTTTT.

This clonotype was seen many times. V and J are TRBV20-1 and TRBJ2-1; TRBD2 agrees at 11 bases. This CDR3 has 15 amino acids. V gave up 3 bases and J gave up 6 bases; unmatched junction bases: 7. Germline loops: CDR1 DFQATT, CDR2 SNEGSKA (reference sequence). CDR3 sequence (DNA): TGCAGTGCTAGTCTAGCGGGAGGTGGGGCCAATGAGCAGTTCTTC. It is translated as CSASLAGGGANEQFF.

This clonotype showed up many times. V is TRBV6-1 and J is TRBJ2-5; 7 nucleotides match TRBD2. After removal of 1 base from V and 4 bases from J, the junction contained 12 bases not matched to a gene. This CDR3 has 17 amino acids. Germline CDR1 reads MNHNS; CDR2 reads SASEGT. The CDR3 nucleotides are TGTGCCAGCAGTGAAGACCGGGCGGGAGCTGTAGGAGAGACCCAGTACTTC. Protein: CASSEDRAGAVGETQYF.

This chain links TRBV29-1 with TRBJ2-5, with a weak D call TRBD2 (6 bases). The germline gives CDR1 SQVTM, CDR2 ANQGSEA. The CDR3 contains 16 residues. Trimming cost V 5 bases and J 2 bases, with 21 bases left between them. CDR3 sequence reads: CSVTGGPGLHQETQYF. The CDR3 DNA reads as TGCAGCGTTACCGGGGGACCGGGACTCCATCAAGAGACCCAGTACTTC.

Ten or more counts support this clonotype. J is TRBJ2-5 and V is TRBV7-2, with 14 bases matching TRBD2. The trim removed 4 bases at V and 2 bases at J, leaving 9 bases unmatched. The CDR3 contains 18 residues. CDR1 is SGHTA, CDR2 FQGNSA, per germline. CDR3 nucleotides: TGTGCCAGCAGCTCCCCCTCGACTAGCGGGGGGGGTCAAGAGACCCAGTACTTC. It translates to CASSSPSTSGGGQETQYF.

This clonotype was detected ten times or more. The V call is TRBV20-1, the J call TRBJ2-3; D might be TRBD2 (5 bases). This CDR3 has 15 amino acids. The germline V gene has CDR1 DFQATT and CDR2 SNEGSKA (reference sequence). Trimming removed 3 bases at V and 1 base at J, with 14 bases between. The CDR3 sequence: CSASSSFVGTDTQYF. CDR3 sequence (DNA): TGCAGTGCTAGTTCTAGCTTCGTGGGCACAGATACGCAGTATTTT.

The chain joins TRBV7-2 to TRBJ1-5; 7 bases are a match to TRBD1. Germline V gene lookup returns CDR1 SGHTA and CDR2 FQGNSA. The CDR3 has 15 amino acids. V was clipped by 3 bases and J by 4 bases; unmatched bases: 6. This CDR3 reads CASSLTKDRNQPQHF. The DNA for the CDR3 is TGTGCCAGCAGCTTGACGAAGGACAGGAATCAGCCCCAGCATTTT.

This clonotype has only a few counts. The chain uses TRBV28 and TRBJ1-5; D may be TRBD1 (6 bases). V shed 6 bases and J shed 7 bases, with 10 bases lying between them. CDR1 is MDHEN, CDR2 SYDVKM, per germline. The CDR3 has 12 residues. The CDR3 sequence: CASRVGGQPQHF. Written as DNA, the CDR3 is TGTGCCAGCAGGGTGGGGGGCCAGCCCCAGCATTTT.

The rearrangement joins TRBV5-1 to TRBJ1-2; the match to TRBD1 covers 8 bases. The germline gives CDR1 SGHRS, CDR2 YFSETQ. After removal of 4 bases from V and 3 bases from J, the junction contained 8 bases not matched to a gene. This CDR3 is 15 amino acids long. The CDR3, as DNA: TGCGCCAGCAGCCAAACCATGGACAGGGACTATGGCTACACCTTC. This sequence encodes CASSQTMDRDYGYTF.

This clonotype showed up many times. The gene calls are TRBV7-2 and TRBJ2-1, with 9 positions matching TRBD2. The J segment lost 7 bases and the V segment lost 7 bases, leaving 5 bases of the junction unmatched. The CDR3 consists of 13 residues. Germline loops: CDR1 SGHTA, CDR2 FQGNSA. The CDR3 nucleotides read TGTGCCAGCAAGGTAGCGGGAGAGAATGAGCAGTTCTTC. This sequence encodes CASKVAGENEQFF.

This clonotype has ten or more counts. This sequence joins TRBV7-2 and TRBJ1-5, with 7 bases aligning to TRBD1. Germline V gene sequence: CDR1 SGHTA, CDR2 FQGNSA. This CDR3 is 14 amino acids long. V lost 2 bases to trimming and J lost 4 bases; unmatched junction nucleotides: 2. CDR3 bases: TGTGCCAGCAGCTTAAAACAGGGGAATCAGCCCCAGCATTTT. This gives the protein CASSLKQGNQPQHF.

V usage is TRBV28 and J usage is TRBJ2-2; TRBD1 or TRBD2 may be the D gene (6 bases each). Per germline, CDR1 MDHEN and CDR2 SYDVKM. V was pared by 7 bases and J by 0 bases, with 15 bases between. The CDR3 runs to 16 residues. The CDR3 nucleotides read TGTGCCAGCACCTCCGGGGGCGCCCCGAACACCGGGGAGCTGTTTTTT. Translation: CASTSGGAPNTGELFF. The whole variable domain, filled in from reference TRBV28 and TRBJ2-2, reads DVKVTQSSRYLVKRTGEKVFLECVQDMDHENMFWYRQDPGLGLRLIYFSYDVKMKEKGDIPEGYSVSREKKERFSLILESASTNQTSMYLCASTSGGAPNTGELFFGEGSRLTVL.